This TCR beta chain was recorded in a study of blood T cell repertoires in COVID-19. Study-wide background: Donors in the United States, Italy and Spain gave samples during acute or convalescent COVID-19.

Using immunoSEQ multiplex PCR, the repertoire was profiled, and TCRdb retains in-frame clones only, with some absent. The sample holds approximately 670,000 clones, 85% to 90% seen once. The ends were cut back, 2 bases at V and 2 bases at J, with 12 bases in the middle. Germline CDR1 and CDR2: LGHDT and YNNKEL (reference sequence). The CDR3 sequence is 15 residues long. The TCR originated in a woman under 30 with acute or convalescent COVID-19. Sequenced input: peripheral blood. This sequence joins TRBV3-1 (or the pseudogene TRBV3-2) and TRBJ1-1; no clear D. The CDR3 here is CASSQSPGGNTEAFF. DNA for the CDR3: TGTGCCAGCAGCCAAAGCCCAGGTGGAAACACTGAAGCTTTCTTT.